This T cell receptor (beta chain) is drawn from a study of T cells expressing NK-cell markers. CDR1 is SEHNR and CDR2 is FQNEAQ in the germline V gene (reference sequence). This CDR3 comprises 13 residues. TCRdb reprocessed the 5' RACE reads and stores each CDR3 protein as one record, lacking DNA. The table gives about 260,000 distinct CDR3 sequences; the top ten clones make up 0.39% of it. This receptor was obtained from a man younger than 35 in good health. Sequencing was carried out using blood T cells: a sorted CD56 or NKG2C T cell subset, CD4+ or CD8+ T cells, or bulk PBMC T cells (not recorded which). The chain couples TRBV7-9 to TRBJ1-2; TCRdb selects TRBD1, and the lack of DNA leaves this call unchecked. CDR3 sequence reads: CASNGQGIAGYTF.